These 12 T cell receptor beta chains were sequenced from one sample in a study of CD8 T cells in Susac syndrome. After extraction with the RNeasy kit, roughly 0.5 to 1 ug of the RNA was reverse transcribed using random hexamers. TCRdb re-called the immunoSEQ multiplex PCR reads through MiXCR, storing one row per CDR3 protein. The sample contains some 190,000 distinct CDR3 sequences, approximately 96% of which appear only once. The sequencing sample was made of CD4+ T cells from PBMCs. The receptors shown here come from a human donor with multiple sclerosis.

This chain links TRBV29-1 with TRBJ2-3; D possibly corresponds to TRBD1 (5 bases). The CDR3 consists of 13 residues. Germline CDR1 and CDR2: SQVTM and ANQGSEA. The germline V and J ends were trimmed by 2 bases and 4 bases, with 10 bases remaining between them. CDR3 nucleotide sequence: TGCAGCGTTGAAAAGGACAAGCCAGATACGCAGTATTTT. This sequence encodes CSVEKDKPDTQYF.

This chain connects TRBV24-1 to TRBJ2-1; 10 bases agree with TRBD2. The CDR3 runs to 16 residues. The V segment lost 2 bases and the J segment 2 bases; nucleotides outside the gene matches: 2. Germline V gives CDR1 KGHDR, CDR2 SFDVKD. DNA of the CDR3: TGTGCCACCAGTGATTCTCTAGCGGGGGCCTACAATGAGCAGTTCTTC. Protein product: CATSDSLAGAYNEQFF.

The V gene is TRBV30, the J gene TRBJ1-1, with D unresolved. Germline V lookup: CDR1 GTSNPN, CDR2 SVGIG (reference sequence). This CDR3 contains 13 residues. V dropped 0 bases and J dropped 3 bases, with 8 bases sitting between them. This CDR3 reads CAWSVRLDTEAFF. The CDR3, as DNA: TGTGCCTGGAGTGTACGGCTGGACACTGAAGCTTTCTTT.

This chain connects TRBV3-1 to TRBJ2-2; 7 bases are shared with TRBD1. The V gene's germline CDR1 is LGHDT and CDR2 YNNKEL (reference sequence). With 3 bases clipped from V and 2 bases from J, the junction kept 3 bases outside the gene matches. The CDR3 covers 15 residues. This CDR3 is CASSHGTVNTGELFF. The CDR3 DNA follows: TGTGCCAGCAGCCATGGGACAGTAAACACCGGGGAGCTGTTTTTT.

CDR3 protein: CASSPHGTSGADTQYF. As DNA, the CDR3 is TGTGCCAGCAGCCCACACGGGACTAGCGGGGCAGATACGCAGTATTTT. This chain connects TRBV3-1 to TRBJ2-3; 13 bases fit TRBD2. This CDR3 region has 16 residues. V shed 4 bases and J 4 bases; nucleotides not matched to a gene: 5. Germline CDR1 reads LGHDT; CDR2 reads YNNKEL (reference sequence).

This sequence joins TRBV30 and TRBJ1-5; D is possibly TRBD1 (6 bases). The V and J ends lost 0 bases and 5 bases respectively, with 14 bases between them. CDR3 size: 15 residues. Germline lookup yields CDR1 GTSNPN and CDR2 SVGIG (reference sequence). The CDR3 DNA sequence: TGTGCCTGGAGTGTACACGGGGGCCGGGATCAGCCCCAGCATTTT. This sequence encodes CAWSVHGGRDQPQHF. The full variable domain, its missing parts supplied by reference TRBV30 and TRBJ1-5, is SQTIHQWPATLVQPVGSPLSLECTVEGTSNPNLYWYRQAAGRGLQLLFYSVGIGQISSEVPQNLSASRPQDRQFILSSKKLLLSDSGFYLCAWSVHGGRDQPQHFGDGTRLSIL.

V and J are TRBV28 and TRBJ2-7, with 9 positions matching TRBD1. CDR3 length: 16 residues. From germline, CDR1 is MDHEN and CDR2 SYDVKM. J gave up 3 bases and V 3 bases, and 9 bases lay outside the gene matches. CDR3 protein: CASSLVLGTGNYEQYF. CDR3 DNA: TGTGCCAGCAGTTTGGTCCTCGGGACAGGGAACTACGAGCAGTACTTC.

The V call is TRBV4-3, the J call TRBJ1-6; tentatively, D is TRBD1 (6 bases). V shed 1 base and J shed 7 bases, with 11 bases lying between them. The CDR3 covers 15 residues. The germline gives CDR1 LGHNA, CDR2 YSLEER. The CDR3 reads CASSQAYRANSPLHF. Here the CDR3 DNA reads TGCGCCAGCAGCCAAGCCTACAGGGCAAATTCACCCCTCCACTTT.

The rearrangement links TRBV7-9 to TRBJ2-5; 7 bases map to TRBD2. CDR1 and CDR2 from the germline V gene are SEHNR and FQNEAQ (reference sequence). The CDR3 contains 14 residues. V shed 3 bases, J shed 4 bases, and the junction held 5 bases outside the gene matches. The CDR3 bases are TGTGCCAGCAGCTTGGGGAGGGATCGAGAGACCCAGTACTTC. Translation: CASSLGRDRETQYF. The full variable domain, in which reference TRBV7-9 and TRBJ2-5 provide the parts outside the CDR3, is DTGVSQNPRHKITKRGQNVTFRCDPISEHNRLYWYRQTLGQGPEFLTYFQNEAQLEKSRLLSDRFSAERPKGSFSTLEIQRTEQGDSAMYLCASSLGRDRETQYFGPGTRLLVL.

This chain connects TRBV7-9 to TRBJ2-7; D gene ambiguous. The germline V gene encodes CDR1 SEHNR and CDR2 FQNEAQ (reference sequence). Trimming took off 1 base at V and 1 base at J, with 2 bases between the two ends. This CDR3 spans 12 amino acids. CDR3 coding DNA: TGTGCCAGCAGCTTAGAGTCCTACGAGCAGTACTTC. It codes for CASSLESYEQYF.

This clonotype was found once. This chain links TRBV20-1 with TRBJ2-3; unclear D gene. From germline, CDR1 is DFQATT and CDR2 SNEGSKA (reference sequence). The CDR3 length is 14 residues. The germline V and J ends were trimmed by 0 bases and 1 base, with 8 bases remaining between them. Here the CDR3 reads CSARDLGGTDTQYF. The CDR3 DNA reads TGCAGTGCTAGAGATCTCGGCGGCACAGATACGCAGTATTTT.

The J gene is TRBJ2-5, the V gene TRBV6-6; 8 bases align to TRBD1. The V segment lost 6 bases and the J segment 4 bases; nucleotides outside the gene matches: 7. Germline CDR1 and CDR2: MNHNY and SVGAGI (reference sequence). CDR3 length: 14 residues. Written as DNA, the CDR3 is TGTGCCAGCAGCCGGACAGGGTGGACAGAGACCCAGTACTTC. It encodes CASSRTGWTETQYF.